The T cell receptor (beta chain) under discussion was sequenced for a study of blood T cells in healthy people across ages (dated by TCRdb to the mid-2010s). Regarding the complete study: In model experiments, roughly one uniquely barcoded TCR beta cDNA molecule per two T cells was captured by template switching. To avoid experimental bias, donors of different ages were spread randomly across the sequencing lanes. To track age-related changes in TCR beta repertoire diversity, the study relied on deep sequencing normalized with unique cDNA molecular identifiers. Four age groups were formed from the donors: young (average approximately 15 years), middle-aged (more than 35), aged (62) and long-lived (about 80). The study analyzed two additional independent replicas of 1 million unique cDNA reads from the same blood draw for two donors, one aged 18 to 30 and one aged 80 or older. The paper's findings and limits, for the study overall: The percentage of naive T cells measured by flow cytometry correlated strongly with observed TCR beta diversity. Bulk unsorted PBMC profiling prevented conclusive comparison of naive and antigen-experienced compartments. Donor CMV infection status was unknown, potentially confounding age-related changes in expanded clonotypes. Estimates of total diversity based on one million sequenced T cells were considered lower bounds and underestimates. Observed TCR beta diversity per million T cells fell roughly linearly with age, and a significant reduction was already apparent by age roughly 40. Compared with the aged group, the long-lived group had more naive CD4+ T cells, fewer expanded clones and increased TCR diversity, suggesting age selection.

From V the trimming removes 2 bases and from J it removes 6 bases, while the gene matches leave 2 bases of the junction unaccounted for. The germline V gene specifies SGHTA as CDR1 and FQGNSA as CDR2. From cysteine to phenylalanine, the CDR3 is 14 amino acids long. Solely the CDR3 DNA is kept, with 42 bases framed from the first base. The donors were around 39 Caucasian individuals from Russia, aged 6 to 90 years, who were systemically healthy. Around 9.9 milliliters of peripheral blood were collected from each donor into EDTA-treated Vacutainer tubes. Ficoll-Paque density-gradient centrifugation was used to isolate PBMCs, with at least 6 million per sample. Total RNA, at least 6 micrograms per sample, was extracted from PBMCs with Trizol reagent. Naive CD45RAhigh/CD27high T cell percentages were measured by flow cytometry on a PBMC aliquot from every donor. The table lists this clonotype with many counts. The clone's antigen remains unknown. Base qualities were left out, and no much larger clone turns up one base away.

The library was prepared using 5' RACE. The listed sequencing device is Illumina HiSeq 2500. A second PCR of about 6 to 11 cycles was run with a J-beta primer mix and a sample-barcoded 5' primer. A unique molecular identifier was introduced onto each TCR beta cDNA molecule by a template-switch 5' adaptor carrying 12 random nucleotides. At least 3 million CDR3-containing paired-end reads were obtained from each sample. All of the RNA was converted into first-strand cDNA using the Mint cDNA synthesis kit, with a TRBC-specific oligonucleotide serving as the primer. All cDNA was treated with uracil-DNA glycosylase and then went through a first 18-cycle PCR with the universal primers M1SS and BC2_uni_R. For the original study's pipeline: For normalization, 1 million high-quality reads were randomly selected from each sample, with every read carrying a distinct molecular identifier. Instead of being binned into consensus sequences, reads that shared molecular identifiers were thrown out. MiTCR, with a Q25 quality threshold and the strictest error-elimination algorithm, was used for CDR3 identification, clonotype clustering and error correction. A nonparametric unseen species model with Euler transformation was used to estimate lower-bound total TCR beta diversity. The public reads were run again by TCRdb, first through fastp at Q25 and then through MiXCR, and only productive beta chains were kept. A single entry per CDR3 protein holds the most common genes and DNA from its merged rows. None of the V and J calls come from the authors' own analysis; TCRdb made them. This sample is represented by approximately 1.5 million distinct CDR3 sequences; about 31% of them were singletons. The ten largest clones capture about 11% of the sample.

What was sequenced was blood. This TCR was sampled from a woman aged 30 to 39 in good health. Recombination connected TRBV7-2 to TRBJ2-7; 12 bases in the junction line up with TRBD2. DNA sequence: TGTGCCAGCAGCTTACAGACTAGCGGGAGCGAGCAGTACTTC. The encoded protein is CASSLQTSGSEQYF.